This T cell receptor beta chain was sequenced in a study of blood T cell repertoires in COVID-19. Study context: Collection of acute and convalescent COVID-19 samples took place in the United States, Italy and Spain.

Using immunoSEQ multiplex PCR, the repertoire was profiled, and TCRdb retains in-frame clones only, with some absent. The sample records 150,000 or so clones, roughly 89% being singletons. This CDR3 is built from 15 residues. Germline loops: CDR1 SGHVS, CDR2 FQNEAQ. Deletions cut 2 bases from V and 2 bases from J, with 10 bases between. Seattle's cohort entered during active infection and was followed longitudinally. The sequence derives from a man aged 60-69 years with COVID-19, enrolled during active disease. Sequenced: peripheral blood. The gene calls are TRBV7-8 and TRBJ1-5; D unresolved. This CDR3 is CASSLRGQGNQPQHF. The DNA for the CDR3 is TGTGCCAGCAGCTTACGTGGCCAGGGCAATCAGCCCCAGCATTTT.